Listed below are T cell receptor beta chains from one sample, sequenced in a study of blood T cell repertoires in COVID-19. Sequencing was performed with immunoSEQ multiplex PCR; in TCRdb, only in-frame clones are kept and a portion is missing. This table holds some 150,000 clones, 84% found once. The sample consisted of peripheral blood. The receptors shown here come from a human donor in a cohort sampled during active COVID-19. Each CDR3 is given with its conserved first and last residue. D genes are given only for firm matches. The size entry is marked missing in some rows and otherwise reads once, few, many or a size class.

D	V	J	size	CDR3	DNA
TRBD2	TRBV12-5	TRBJ2-2	once	CASGLAAGDPGELFF	TGTGCTAGTGGTTTGGCGGCGGGAGACCCCGGGGAGCTGTTTTTT
.	TRBV11-2	TRBJ2-2	.	CASSPLGNLGELFF	TGTGCCAGCAGCCCCCTGGGCAATCTGGGGGAGCTGTTTTTT
TRBD2	TRBV10-2	TRBJ2-1	.	CASSYSGGSGEQFF	TGCGCCAGCAGTTATAGCGGGGGTTCAGGTGAGCAGTTCTTC
TRBD1	TRBV29-1	TRBJ2-1	.	CSADRGNEQFF	TGCAGCGCGGACAGGGGCAATGAGCAGTTCTTC
.	TRBV10-3	TRBJ2-3	.	CAISPGGPSTDTQYF	TGTGCCATCAGTCCCGGGGGGCCAAGCACAGATACGCAGTATTTT
.	TRBV11-2	TRBJ2-1	.	CASSLSTGVTNEQFF	TGTGCCAGCAGCTTATCTACGGGAGTTACGAATGAGCAGTTCTTC
TRBD1	TRBV27	TRBJ2-1	.	CASSPWTGGSYNEQFF	TGTGCCAGCAGTCCGTGGACAGGGGGTTCCTACAATGAGCAGTTCTTC
.	TRBV5-8	TRBJ1-1	.	CASSLSTKGVNTEAFF	TGTGCCAGCAGCTTGAGCACGAAGGGGGTGAACACTGAAGCTTTCTTT
TRBD1	TRBV7-9	TRBJ2-1	.	CASSPTGGKNEQFF	TGTGCCAGCAGCCCGACAGGGGGGAAGAATGAGCAGTTCTTC
TRBD1	TRBV11-3	TRBJ1-1	.	CASSRGGGRYAFF	TGTGCCAGCAGCCGAGGGGGCGGCAGGTATGCTTTCTTT
TRBD1	TRBV29-1	TRBJ2-1	.	CSARTGGWNEQFF	TGCAGCGCCCGGACAGGGGGCTGGAATGAGCAGTTCTTC
TRBD1	TRBV29-1	TRBJ2-1	once	CSVEEGSGGNEQFF	TGCAGCGTTGAAGAGGGGTCAGGGGGCAATGAGCAGTTCTTC
.	TRBV29-1	TRBJ1-5	.	CSVGQGLNQPQHF	TGCAGCGTTGGCCAGGGGCTGAATCAGCCCCAGCATTTT
TRBD2	TRBV11-3	TRBJ2-3	once	CASSPEGWGLAGNTDTQYF	TGTGCCAGCAGCCCGGAGGGGTGGGGACTAGCGGGAAACACAGATACGCAGTATTTT
.	TRBV27	TRBJ2-7	.	CASSPNRGGEQYF	TGTGCCAGCAGTCCTAACAGGGGAGGCGAGCAGTACTTC
TRBD2	TRBV9	TRBJ2-3	.	CASSVVTSGGAADTQYF	TGTGCCAGCAGCGTAGTTACTAGCGGGGGGGCAGCAGATACGCAGTATTTT
TRBD1	TRBV7-7	TRBJ2-1	.	CASSRDRYNEQFF	TGTGCTAGCAGCCGGGACAGATACAATGAGCAGTTCTTC
TRBD1	TRBV12-5	TRBJ1-2	.	CATGDFSTGSYTF	TGTGCTACCGGGGACTTTTCGACAGGGAGCTACACCTTC
.	TRBV5-1	TRBJ1-6	.	CASSLVGEHNSPLHF	TGCGCCAGCAGCTTGGTCGGGGAGCATAATTCACCCCTCCACTTT
.	TRBV7-3	TRBJ2-2	.	CASSSLVLGSAGELFF	TGTGCCAGCAGCTCCCTGGTTCTGGGTAGCGCCGGGGAGCTGTTTTTT
.	TRBV7-9	TRBJ1-2	.	CASSLGQDYGYTF	TGTGCCAGCAGCTTAGGACAAGACTATGGCTACACCTTC
.	TRBV9	TRBJ2-5	.	CASSPSTGTQETQYF	TGTGCCAGCAGCCCTTCGACAGGAACCCAAGAGACCCAGTACTTC
TRBD2	TRBV18	TRBJ2-5	.	CASSSSGRKETQYF	TGTGCCAGCTCATCTAGCGGGAGGAAAGAGACCCAGTACTTC
.	TRBV11-3	TRBJ1-1	few	CASTNSRERNTEAFF	TGTGCCAGCACCAATTCACGGGAACGGAACACTGAAGCTTTCTTT
.	TRBV25-1	TRBJ2-3	.	CASRKTGTDTQYF	TGTGCCAGCAGGAAAACGGGCACAGATACGCAGTATTTT
.	TRBV4-2	TRBJ2-1	.	CASSQDPGFNEQFF	TGTGCCAGCAGCCAAGATCCAGGGTTCAATGAGCAGTTCTTC
TRBD1	TRBV11-3	TRBJ2-2	.	CASSPFSTGVTGELFF	TGTGCCAGCAGCCCCTTTTCTACAGGGGTCACCGGGGAGCTGTTTTTT
TRBD1	TRBV5-5	TRBJ2-6	.	CASSVMTGAGANVLTF	TGTGCCAGCAGCGTTATGACAGGGGCTGGGGCCAACGTCCTGACTTTC
TRBD2	TRBV6-2/TRBV6-3	TRBJ2-2	.	CASSYWKPGLAVGELFF	TGTGCCAGCAGTTACTGGAAACCGGGACTAGCGGTCGGGGAGCTGTTTTTT
TRBD1	TRBV5-4	TRBJ2-3	.	CASSWDRGSDTQYF	TGTGCCAGCAGCTGGGACAGAGGGTCAGATACGCAGTATTTT
TRBD1	TRBV19	TRBJ1-2	.	CASSMDREANYGYTF	TGTGCCAGTAGTATGGACAGGGAAGCTAACTATGGCTACACCTTC
.	TRBV9	TRBJ2-2	.	CASTLAPNTGELFF	TGTGCCAGCACCCTGGCCCCGAACACCGGGGAGCTGTTTTTT
.	TRBV6-5	TRBJ1-1	few	CASSYSGYTEAFF	TGTGCCAGCAGTTATAGCGGATACACTGAAGCTTTCTTT
.	TRBV6-2/TRBV6-3	TRBJ2-6	.	CASSFDSTGANVLTF	TGTGCCAGCAGTTTCGACAGTACTGGGGCCAACGTCCTGACTTTC
.	TRBV5-4	TRBJ1-1	.	CASSLLGGYTEAFF	TGTGCCAGCAGCTTGTTGGGAGGTTACACTGAAGCTTTCTTT
TRBD2	TRBV5-4	TRBJ2-3	.	CASSPLRLASSDTQYF	TGTGCCAGCAGCCCGTTACGACTAGCATCATCAGATACGCAGTATTTT
TRBD1	TRBV11-3	TRBJ1-5	.	CASSEGQGINQPQHF	TGTGCCAGCAGCGAGGGACAGGGGATCAATCAGCCCCAGCATTTT
TRBD2	TRBV3-1/TRBV3-2	TRBJ2-1	.	CASSQDGGGLAGDEQFF	TGTGCCAGCAGCCAAGATGGGGGAGGACTAGCGGGGGATGAGCAGTTCTTC
.	TRBV21-1	TRBJ1-3	few	CASSKALRQGAGNTIYF	TGTGCCAGCAGCAAAGCGCTGAGACAGGGGGCTGGAAACACCATATATTTT
.	TRBV7-2	TRBJ1-1	.	CASSLDGVEAFF	TGTGCCAGCAGCTTAGACGGTGTTGAAGCTTTCTTT
.	TRBV7-3	TRBJ2-1	.	CASSLNSGEQFF	TGTGCCAGCAGCTTAAATAGCGGTGAGCAGTTCTTC
TRBD1	TRBV7-9	TRBJ1-2	.	CASSSGQGFGYTF	TGTGCCAGCAGCTCCGGACAGGGGTTTGGCTACACCTTC
.	TRBV28	TRBJ1-2	.	CASSEVARGGYTF	TGTGCCAGCAGCGAGGTGGCCCGGGGTGGCTACACCTTC
TRBD1	TRBV18	TRBJ1-5	medium-sized	CASSPDRGGNQPQHF	TGTGCCAGCTCACCCGACAGGGGTGGTAATCAGCCCCAGCATTTT
.	TRBV6-2/TRBV6-3	TRBJ1-5	few	CASSYSRGNQPQHF	TGTGCCAGCAGTTACAGCAGAGGGAATCAGCCCCAGCATTTT
TRBD2	TRBV3-1/TRBV3-2	TRBJ2-5	.	CASSQRGGRETQYF	TGTGCCAGCAGCCAGCGGGGGGGCCGCGAGACCCAGTACTTC
.	TRBV2	TRBJ2-1	.	CASSPKVLLRDNEQFF	TGTGCCAGCTCCCCGAAGGTCCTTCTGAGGGACAATGAGCAGTTCTTC
.	TRBV7-2	TRBJ2-2	.	CASSLAREAGELFF	TGTGCCAGCAGCTTAGCGCGCGAGGCCGGGGAGCTGTTTTTT